This TCR beta chain was obtained from a study of T cells in Graves' hyperthyroidism and ophthalmopathy. The investigators amplified TCR beta CDR3 regions from RNA transcripts. The study used the HTBI primer set for a first-round RT-PCR of the TCR CDR3. A single record per CDR3 protein comes from TCRdb applying MiXCR to the multiplex PCR reads. This table holds about 660,000 distinct CDR3 sequences, 40% to 55% found once. Concerning this clonotype: Its antigen is currently unknown.

J lost 3 bases, V lost 6 bases, and 7 bases had no gene match. There are 15 residues in the CDR3. Per germline, CDR1 SGHTA and CDR2 FQGTGA. Study conclusions and caveats: Ophthalmopathy was separated from stable hyperthyroidism by a 13 V-J model.

Exclusions: uncontrolled infection, other autoimmune disease, pregnancy, lactation. The diagnostic basis comprised clinical symptoms, serum thyroxine and TRAb, thyroid ultrasound and orbital computed tomography. The chain has TRBV7-3 and TRBJ2-2; the match to TRBD1 covers 7 bases. The sequence derives from an adult man with Graves' disease, either hyperthyroidism or ophthalmopathy (not recorded which). Sequencing used peripheral blood or thyroid tissue (not recorded which). The DNA of the CDR3 is TGTGCCAGCAGACCTTTGACAGGGCACACCGGGGAGCTGTTTTTT. Its translation is CASRPLTGHTGELFF. Supplemented by reference TRBV7-3 and TRBJ2-2, the full variable domain reads GAGVSQTPSNKVTEKGKYVELRCDPISGHTALYWYRQSLGQGPEFLIYFQGTGAADDSGLPNDRFFAVRPEGSVSTLKIQRTERGDSAVYLCASRPLTGHTGELFFGEGSRLTVL.